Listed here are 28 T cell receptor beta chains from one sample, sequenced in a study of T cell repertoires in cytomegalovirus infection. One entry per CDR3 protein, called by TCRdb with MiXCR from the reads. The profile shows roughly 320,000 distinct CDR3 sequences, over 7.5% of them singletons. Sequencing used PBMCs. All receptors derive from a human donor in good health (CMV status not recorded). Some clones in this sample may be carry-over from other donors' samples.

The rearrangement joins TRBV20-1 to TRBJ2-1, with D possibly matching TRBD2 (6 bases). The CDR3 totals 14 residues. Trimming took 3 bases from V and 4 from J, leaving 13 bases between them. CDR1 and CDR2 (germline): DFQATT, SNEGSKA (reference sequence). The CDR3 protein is CSARDYRAYNEQFF. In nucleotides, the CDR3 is TGCAGTGCTAGGGACTACCGGGCGTACAATGAGCAGTTCTTC.

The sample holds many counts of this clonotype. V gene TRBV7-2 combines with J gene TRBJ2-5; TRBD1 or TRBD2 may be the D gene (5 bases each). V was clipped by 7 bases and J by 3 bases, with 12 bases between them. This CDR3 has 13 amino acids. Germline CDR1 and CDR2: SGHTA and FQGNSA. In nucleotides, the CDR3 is TGTGCCAGCACCAGGGACCCGAAAGAGACCCAGTACTTC. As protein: CASTRDPKETQYF.

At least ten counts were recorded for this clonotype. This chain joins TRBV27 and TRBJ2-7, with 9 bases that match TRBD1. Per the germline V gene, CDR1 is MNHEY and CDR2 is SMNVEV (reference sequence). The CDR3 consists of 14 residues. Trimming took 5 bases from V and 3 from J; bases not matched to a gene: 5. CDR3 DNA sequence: TGTGCCAGCAGTATCAGGACAGGGGTCTACGAGCAGTACTTC. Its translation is CASSIRTGVYEQYF.

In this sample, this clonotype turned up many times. For the CDR3, the DNA is TGTGCCAGCAGCCTAGACCCACCTCACAATGAGCAGTTCTTC. Its translation: CASSLDPPHNEQFF. The chain couples TRBV25-1 to TRBJ2-1; no firm D call. Germline V gives CDR1 MGHDK, CDR2 SYGVNS. The CDR3 is made up of 14 amino acids. The V and J ends lost 6 bases and 5 bases respectively, with 14 bases between them.

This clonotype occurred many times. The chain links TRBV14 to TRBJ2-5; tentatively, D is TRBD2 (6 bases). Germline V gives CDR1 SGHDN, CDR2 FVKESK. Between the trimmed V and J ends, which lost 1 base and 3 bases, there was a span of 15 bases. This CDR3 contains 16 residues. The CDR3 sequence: CASSQGEAGRKETQYF. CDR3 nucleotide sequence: TGTGCCAGCAGCCAAGGGGAGGCGGGAAGAAAAGAGACCCAGTACTTC.

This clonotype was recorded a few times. CDR3 DNA sequence: TGTGCCAGCAGTAGGACAGGGGGCTATCAGCCCCAGCATTTT. It codes for CASSRTGGYQPQHF. The V call is TRBV12-3 or TRBV12-4, the J call TRBJ1-5; the match to TRBD1 covers 11 bases. CDR3 length equals 14 residues. With V trimmed by 5 bases and J by 5 bases, 2 bases remained unmatched.

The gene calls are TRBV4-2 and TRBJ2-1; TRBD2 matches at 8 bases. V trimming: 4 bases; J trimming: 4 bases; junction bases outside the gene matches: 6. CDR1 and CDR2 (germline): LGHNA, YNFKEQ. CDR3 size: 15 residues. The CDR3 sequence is CASSPGGRGYNEQFF. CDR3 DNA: TGTGCCAGCAGCCCGGGAGGGCGGGGTTACAATGAGCAGTTCTTC.

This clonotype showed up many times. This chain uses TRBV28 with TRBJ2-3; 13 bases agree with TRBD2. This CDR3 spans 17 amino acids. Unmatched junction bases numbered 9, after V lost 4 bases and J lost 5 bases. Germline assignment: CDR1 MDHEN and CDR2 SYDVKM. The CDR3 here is CASSSGGLAGVRDTQYF. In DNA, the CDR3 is TGTGCCAGCAGTTCCGGAGGACTAGCGGGAGTGAGAGATACGCAGTATTTT.

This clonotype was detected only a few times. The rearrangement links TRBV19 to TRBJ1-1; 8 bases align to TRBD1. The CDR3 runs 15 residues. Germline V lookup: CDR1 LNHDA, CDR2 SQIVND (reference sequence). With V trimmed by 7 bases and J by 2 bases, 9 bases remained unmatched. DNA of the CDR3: TGTGCCAGTACTTCGACAGGGGCCCTTAACACTGAAGCTTTCTTT. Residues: CASTSTGALNTEAFF.

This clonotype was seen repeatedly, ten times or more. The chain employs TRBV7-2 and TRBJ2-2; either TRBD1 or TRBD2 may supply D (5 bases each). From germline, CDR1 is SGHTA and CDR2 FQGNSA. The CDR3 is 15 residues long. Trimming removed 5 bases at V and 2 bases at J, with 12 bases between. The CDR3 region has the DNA TGTGCCAGCAGCCTGTGGGGGTCAAACACCGGGGAGCTGTTTTTT. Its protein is CASSLWGSNTGELFF.

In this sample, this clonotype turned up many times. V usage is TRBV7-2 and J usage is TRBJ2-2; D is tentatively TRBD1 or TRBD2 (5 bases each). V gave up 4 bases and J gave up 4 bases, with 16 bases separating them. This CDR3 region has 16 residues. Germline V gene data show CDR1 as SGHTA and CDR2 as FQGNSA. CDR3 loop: CASSSVSGRGTGELFF. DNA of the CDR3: TGTGCCAGCAGCTCTGTTTCGGGGCGAGGCACCGGGGAGCTGTTTTTT.

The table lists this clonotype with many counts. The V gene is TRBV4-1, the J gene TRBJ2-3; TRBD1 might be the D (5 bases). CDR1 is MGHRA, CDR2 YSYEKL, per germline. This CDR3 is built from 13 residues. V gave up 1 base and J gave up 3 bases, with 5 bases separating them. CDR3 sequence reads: CASSQGQTDTQYF. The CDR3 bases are TGCGCCAGCAGCCAAGGACAGACAGATACGCAGTATTTT.

Here the CDR3 DNA reads TGTGCCAGCAGCCCGCGGGGTAGCGGGCTTTACAATGAGCAGTTCTTC. It is translated as CASSPRGSGLYNEQFF. The chain employs TRBV7-3 and TRBJ2-1; 7 bases align to TRBD2. This CDR3 spans 16 amino acids. The V and J ends lost 5 bases and 4 bases, in that order; junction bases with no gene match: 11. Germline lookup yields CDR1 SGHTA and CDR2 FQGTGA.

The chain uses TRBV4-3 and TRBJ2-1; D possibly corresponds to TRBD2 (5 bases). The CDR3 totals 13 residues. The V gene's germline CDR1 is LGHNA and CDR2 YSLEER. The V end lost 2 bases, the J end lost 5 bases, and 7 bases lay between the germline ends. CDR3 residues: CASSQQTNNEQFF. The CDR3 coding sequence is TGCGCCAGCAGCCAACAGACTAACAATGAGCAGTTCTTC.

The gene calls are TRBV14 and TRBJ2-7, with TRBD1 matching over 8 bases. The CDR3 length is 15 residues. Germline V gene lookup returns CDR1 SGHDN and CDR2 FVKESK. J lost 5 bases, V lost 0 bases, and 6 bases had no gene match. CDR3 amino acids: CASSQERQGRNEQYF. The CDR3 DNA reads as TGTGCCAGCAGCCAAGAAAGACAGGGGAGGAACGAGCAGTACTTC.

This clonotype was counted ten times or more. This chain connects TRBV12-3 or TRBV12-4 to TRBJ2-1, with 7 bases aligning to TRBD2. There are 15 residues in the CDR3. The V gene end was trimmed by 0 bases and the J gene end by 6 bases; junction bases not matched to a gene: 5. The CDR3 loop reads CASSLASGRGNEQFF. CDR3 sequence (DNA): TGTGCCAGCAGTTTAGCTAGCGGGCGCGGCAATGAGCAGTTCTTC.

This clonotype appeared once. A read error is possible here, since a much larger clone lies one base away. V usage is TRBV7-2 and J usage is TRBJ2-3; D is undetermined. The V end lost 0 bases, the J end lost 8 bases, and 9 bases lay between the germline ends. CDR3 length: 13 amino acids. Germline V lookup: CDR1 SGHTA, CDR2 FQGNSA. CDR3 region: CASSLAEPSTQYF. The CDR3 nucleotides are TGTGCCAGCAGCTTAGCTGAACCCAGTACGCAGTATTTT.

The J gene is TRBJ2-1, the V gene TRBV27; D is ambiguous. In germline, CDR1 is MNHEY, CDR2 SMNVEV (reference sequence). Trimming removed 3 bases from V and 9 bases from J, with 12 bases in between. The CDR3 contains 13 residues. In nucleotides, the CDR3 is TGTGCCAGCAGTTTGGGTCGACGAGGTGAGCAGTTCTTC. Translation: CASSLGRRGEQFF.

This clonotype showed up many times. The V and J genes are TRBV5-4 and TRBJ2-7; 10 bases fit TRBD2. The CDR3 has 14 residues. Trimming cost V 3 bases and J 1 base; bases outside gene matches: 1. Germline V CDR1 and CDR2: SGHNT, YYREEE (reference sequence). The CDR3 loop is CASSSSGSSYEQYF. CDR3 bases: TGTGCCAGCAGCTCTAGCGGGAGTTCCTACGAGCAGTACTTC. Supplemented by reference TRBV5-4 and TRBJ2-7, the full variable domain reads ETGVTQSPTHLIKTRGQQVTLRCSSQSGHNTVSWYQQALGQGPQFIFQYYREEENGRGNFPPRFSGLQFPNYSSELNVNALELDDSALYLCASSSSGSSYEQYFGPGTRLTVT.

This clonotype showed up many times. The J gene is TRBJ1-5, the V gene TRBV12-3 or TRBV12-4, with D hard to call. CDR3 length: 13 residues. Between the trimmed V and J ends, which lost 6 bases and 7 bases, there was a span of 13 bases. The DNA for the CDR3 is TGTGCCAGCAGCCCCGGGAGAGCGCAGCCCCAGCATTTT. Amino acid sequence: CASSPGRAQPQHF.

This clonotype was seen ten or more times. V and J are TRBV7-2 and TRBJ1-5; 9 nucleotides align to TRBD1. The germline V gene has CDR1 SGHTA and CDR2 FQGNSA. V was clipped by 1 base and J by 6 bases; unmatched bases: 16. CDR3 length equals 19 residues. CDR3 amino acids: CASSLDPRGGQGNRQPQHF. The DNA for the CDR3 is TGTGCCAGCAGCTTAGACCCTCGGGGGGGACAGGGTAATCGTCAGCCCCAGCATTTT.

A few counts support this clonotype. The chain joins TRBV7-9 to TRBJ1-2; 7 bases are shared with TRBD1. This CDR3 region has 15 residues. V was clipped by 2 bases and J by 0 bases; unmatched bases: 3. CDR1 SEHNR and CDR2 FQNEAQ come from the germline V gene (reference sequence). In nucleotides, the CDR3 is TGTGCCAGCAGCTTACGGGACAGATCTAACTATGGCTACACCTTC. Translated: CASSLRDRSNYGYTF.

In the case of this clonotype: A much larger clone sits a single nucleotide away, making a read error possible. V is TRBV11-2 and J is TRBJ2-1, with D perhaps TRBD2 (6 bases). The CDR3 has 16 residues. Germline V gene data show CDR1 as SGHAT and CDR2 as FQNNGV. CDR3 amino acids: CASSTASGWAYDEQFF. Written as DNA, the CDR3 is TGTGCCAGCAGTACCGCCAGCGGGTGGGCCTACGATGAGCAGTTCTTC.

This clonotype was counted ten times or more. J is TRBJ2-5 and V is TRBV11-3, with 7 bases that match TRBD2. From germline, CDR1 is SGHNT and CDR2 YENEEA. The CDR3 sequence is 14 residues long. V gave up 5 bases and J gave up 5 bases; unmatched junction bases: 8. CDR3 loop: CASSTQAGSETQYF. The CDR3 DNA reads TGTGCCAGCAGCACTCAAGCGGGATCCGAGACCCAGTACTTC.

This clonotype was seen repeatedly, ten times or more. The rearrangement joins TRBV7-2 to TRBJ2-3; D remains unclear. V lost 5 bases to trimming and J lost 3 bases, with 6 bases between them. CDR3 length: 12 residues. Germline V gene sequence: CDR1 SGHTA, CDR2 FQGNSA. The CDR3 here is CASSAYTDTQYF. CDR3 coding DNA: TGTGCCAGCAGCGCCTATACAGATACGCAGTATTTT.

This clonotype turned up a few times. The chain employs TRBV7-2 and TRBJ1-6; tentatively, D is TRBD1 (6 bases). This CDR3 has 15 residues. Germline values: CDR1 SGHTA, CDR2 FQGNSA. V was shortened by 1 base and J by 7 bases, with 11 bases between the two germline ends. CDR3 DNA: TGTGCCAGCAGCTTAGGGACAGCTTCCAATTCACCCCTCCACTTT. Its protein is CASSLGTASNSPLHF.

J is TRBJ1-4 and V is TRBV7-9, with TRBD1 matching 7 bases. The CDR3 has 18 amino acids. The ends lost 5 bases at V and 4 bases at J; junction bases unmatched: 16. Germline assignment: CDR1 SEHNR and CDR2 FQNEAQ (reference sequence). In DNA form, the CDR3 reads TGTGCCAGCAGCCATCATCAGACAGGGATGGGATATAATGAAAAACTGTTTTTT. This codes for CASSHHQTGMGYNEKLFF. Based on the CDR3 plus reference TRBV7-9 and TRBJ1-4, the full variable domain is DTGVSQNPRHKITKRGQNVTFRCDPISEHNRLYWYRQTLGQGPEFLTYFQNEAQLEKSRLLSDRFSAERPKGSFSTLEIQRTEQGDSAMYLCASSHHQTGMGYNEKLFFGSGTQLSVL.

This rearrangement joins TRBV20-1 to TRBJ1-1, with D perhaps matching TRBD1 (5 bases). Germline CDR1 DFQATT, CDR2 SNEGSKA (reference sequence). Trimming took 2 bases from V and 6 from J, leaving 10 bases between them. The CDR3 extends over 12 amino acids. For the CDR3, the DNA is TGCAGTGCTAGAAAACGAGGGGCTGAAGCTTTCTTT. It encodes CSARKRGAEAFF.